The clone carrying this T cell receptor beta chain was found many times. As yet, its antigen is unknown. It was uncontrolled infection, other autoimmune disease, pregnancy or lactation that excluded patients. RNA transcripts provided the source from which TCR beta CDR3 regions were amplified. In the first-round RT-PCR of the TCR CDR3, the HTBI primer set was used. One entry per CDR3 protein, called by TCRdb with MiXCR from the multiplex PCR reads. The table lists around 340,000 distinct CDR3 sequences, about a sixth of them singletons. These data originate in a study of T cells in Graves' hyperthyroidism and ophthalmopathy. CDR3 length: 15 amino acids. V lost 1 base to trimming and J lost 3 bases; unmatched junction nucleotides: 5. Germline V lookup: CDR1 SGHTA, CDR2 FQGNSA. Overall study results and limits: Model predictions of ophthalmopathy came a median approximately seven months before onset. Expanded thyroid clonotypes (above 0.001) were mostly also found in blood.

What was sequenced was blood. The chain is built from TRBV7-2 and TRBJ2-7; TRBD2 aligns across 8 bases. This clonotype was obtained from a woman between 40 and 55 years old with Graves' ophthalmopathy. The CDR3 bases are TGTGCCAGCAGCTTAGAGGGCGGGAGGCGCTACGAGCAGTACTTC. This gives the protein CASSLEGGRRYEQYF.